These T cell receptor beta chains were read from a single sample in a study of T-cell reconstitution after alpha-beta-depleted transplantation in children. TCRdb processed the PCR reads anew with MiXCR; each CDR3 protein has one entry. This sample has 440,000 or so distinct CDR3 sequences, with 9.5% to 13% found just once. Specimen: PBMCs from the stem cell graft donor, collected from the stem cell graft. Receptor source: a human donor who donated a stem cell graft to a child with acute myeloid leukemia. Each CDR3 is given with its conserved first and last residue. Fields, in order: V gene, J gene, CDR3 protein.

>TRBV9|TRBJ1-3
CASSVANRGKGNTIYF
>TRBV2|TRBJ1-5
CASSLTRGNLAQPQHF
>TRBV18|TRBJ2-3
CASSVTGATDTQYF
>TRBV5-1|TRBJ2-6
CASTADSFHSGANVLTF
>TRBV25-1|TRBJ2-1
CASSESFQSFLGTGSYNEQFF
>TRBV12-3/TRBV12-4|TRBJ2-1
CASSSAVEQFF
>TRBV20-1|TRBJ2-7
CSASPGTYEQYF
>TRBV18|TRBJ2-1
CASSPLGADGNEQFF
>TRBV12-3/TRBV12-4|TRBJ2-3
CASRFSVTGTDTQYF
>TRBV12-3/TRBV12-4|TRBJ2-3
CASGIAGPSTDTQYF
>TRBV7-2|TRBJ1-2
CASSLYGELDDGYTF
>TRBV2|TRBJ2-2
CASMREVGELFF
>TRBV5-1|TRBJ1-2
CASSSSGGPDGYTF
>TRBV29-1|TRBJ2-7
CSVEDLASVYEQYF
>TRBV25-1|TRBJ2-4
CASSPGGQGLAKNIQYF
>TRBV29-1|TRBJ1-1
CSVGESTEAFF
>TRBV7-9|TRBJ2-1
CASSSRGNEQFF
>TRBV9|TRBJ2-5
CASSPRPQETQYF
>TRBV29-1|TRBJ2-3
CSVEDRTATDTQYF
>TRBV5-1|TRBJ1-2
CASSLGGQRGGYTF
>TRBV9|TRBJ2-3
CASSVTSQGTDTQYF
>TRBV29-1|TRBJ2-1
CSVQDRPAFYEQFF
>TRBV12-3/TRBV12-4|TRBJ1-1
CASRPPTGTQAFF
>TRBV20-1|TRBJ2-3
CSASLDSGGGTTDTQYF
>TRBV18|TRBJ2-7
CASSSGTSYEQYF
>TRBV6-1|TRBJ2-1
CASTPPPGQGYYNEQFF
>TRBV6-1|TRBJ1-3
CASSLTDGNTLYF
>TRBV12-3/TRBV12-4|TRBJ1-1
CASSPRQGDTGAFF
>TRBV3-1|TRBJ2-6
CASSRGISGANVLTF